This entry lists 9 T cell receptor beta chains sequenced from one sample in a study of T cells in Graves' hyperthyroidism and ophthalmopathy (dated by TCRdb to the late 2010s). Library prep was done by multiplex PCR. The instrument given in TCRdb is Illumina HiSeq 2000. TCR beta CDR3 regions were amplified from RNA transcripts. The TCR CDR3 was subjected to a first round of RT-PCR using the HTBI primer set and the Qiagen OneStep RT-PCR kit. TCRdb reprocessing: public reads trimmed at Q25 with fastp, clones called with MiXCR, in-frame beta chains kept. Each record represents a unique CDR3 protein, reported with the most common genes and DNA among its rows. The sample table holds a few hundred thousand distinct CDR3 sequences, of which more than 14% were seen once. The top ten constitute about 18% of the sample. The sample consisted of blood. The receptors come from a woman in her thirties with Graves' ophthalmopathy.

In DNA form, the CDR3 reads TGTGCCAGTAGTAGTGGCCACCGGGACAGGGGGCACGAGCAGTACTTC. It translates to CASSSGHRDRGHEQYF. V gene TRBV19 combines with J gene TRBJ2-7; TRBD1 agrees at 12 bases. CDR1 is LNHDA, CDR2 SQIVND, per germline (reference sequence). Unmatched junction bases numbered 9, after V lost 4 bases and J lost 5 bases. The CDR3 is 16 amino acids.

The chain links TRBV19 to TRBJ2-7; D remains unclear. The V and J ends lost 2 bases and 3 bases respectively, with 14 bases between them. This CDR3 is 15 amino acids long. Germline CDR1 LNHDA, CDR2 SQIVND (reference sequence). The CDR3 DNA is TGTGCCAGTAGTATATATGAGCGAGGCTTCTACGAGCAGTACTTC. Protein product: CASSIYERGFYEQYF.

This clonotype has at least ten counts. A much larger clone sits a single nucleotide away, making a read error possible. The CDR3 DNA follows: TGTGCCAGCAGGCACACAGATACGCAGTATTTT. It translates to CASRHTDTQYF. V and J are TRBV6-1 and TRBJ2-3, with unresolved D. Germline V gene lookup returns CDR1 MNHNS and CDR2 SASEGT. The ends were cut back, 6 bases at V and 2 bases at J, with 3 bases in the middle. The CDR3 has 11 residues.

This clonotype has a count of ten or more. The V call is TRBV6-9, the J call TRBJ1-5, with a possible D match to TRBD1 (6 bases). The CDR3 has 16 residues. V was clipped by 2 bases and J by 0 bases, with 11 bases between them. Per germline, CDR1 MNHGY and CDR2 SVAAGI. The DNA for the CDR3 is TGTGCCAGCAGTTATCCGGGACACAATAGCAATCAGCCCCAGCATTTT. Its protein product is CASSYPGHNSNQPQHF.

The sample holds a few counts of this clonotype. Written as DNA, the CDR3 is TGTGCCACCAGTAGATCCAGGGTCATGAACACTGAAGCTTTCTTT. Its translation is CATSRSRVMNTEAFF. The genes are TRBV15 and TRBJ1-1, with D maybe TRBD1 (5 bases). The CDR3 covers 15 residues. V was clipped by 6 bases and J by 0 bases, with 14 bases between them. Germline CDR1 LNHNV, CDR2 YYDKDF (reference sequence).

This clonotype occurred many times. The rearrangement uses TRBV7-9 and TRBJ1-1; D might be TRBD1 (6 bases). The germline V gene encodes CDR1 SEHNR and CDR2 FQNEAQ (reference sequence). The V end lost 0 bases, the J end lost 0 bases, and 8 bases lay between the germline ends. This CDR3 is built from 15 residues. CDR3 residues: CASSLATGMNTEAFF. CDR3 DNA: TGTGCCAGCAGCTTAGCGACAGGAATGAACACTGAAGCTTTCTTT.

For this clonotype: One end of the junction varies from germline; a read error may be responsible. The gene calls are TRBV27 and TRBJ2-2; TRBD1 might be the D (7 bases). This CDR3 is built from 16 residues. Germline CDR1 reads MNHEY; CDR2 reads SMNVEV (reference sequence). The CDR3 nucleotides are TGTGCCAGCAGTCCGCGGGACAGACTATCCACCGAGGAGCTGTTTTTT. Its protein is CASSPRDRLSTEELFF.

CDR3 nucleotide sequence: TGCGCCAGCAGTGAGGCGGTCTTAGGCAATCAGCCCCAGCATTTT. Translated: CASSEAVLGNQPQHF. The chain uses TRBV10-2 and TRBJ1-5; D unclear. V shed 2 bases and J shed 2 bases, with 10 bases lying between them. The CDR3 runs 15 residues. Germline lookup yields CDR1 WSHSY and CDR2 SAAADI.

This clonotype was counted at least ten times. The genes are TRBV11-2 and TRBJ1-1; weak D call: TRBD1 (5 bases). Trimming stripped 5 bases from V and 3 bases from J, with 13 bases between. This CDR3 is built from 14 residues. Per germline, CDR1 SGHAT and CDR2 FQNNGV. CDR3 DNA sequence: TGTGCCAGCAGCCGAAGTCCAGGGTACACTGAAGCTTTCTTT. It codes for CASSRSPGYTEAFF.